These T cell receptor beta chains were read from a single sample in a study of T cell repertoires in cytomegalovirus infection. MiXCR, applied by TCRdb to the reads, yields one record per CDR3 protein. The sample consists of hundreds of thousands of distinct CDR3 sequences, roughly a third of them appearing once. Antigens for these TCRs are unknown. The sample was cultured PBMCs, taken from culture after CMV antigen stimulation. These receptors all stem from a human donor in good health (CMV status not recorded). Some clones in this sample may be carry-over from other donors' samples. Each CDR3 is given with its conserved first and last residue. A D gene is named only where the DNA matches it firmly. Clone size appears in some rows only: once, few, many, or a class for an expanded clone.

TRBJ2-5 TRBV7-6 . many TGTGCCAGCAGCTTAGCAGGACGGCTCCAAGAGACCCAGTACTTC CASSLAGRLQETQYF
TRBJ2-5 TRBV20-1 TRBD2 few TGCAGTGCTTACAGGCTAGCGGGAGCGGGAGAGACCCAGTACTTC CSAYRLAGAGETQYF
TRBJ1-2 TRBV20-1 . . TGCAGTGCTAGAGTTCCGGGCCTCGTTGGGGACTATGGCTACACCTTC CSARVPGLVGDYGYTF
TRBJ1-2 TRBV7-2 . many TGTGCCAGCAGCTTTGGCAGGGGACCCTATGGCTACACCTTC CASSFGRGPYGYTF
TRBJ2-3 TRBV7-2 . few TGTGCCAGCAGCTCCGGAGTTGGGACTCCTCAGTATTTT CASSSGVGTPQYF
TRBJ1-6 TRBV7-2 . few TGTGCCAGCAGCTTAGGTTTCGGGTTAGGTTCACCCCTCCACTTT CASSLGFGLGSPLHF
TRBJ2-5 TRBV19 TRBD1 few TGTGCCAGTAGTCCGGATCGGACAGGCCAAGAGACCCAGTACTTC CASSPDRTGQETQYF
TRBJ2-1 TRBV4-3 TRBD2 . TGCGCCAGCAGCCATAGCGGGAGGTTATTTAATGAGCAGTTCTTC CASSHSGRLFNEQFF
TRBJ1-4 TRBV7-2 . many TGTGCCAGCAGCTTAATTTTCGGGGGGGACGAAAAACTGTTTTTT CASSLIFGGDEKLFF
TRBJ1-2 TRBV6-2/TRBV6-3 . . TGTGCCAGCAGGACACTCCGGGGTCGGTTTGGCTACACCTTC CASRTLRGRFGYTF
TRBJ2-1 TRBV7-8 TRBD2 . TGTGCCAGCAGCCCTCAGGGACTACCTAACAATGAGCAGTTCTTC CASSPQGLPNNEQFF
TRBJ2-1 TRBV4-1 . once TGCGCCAGCAGCCACCAGCCGAACAATGAGCAGTTCTTC CASSHQPNNEQFF
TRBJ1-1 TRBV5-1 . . TGCGCCAGCAGCTTGGAGGCAGGGAGGGCAGTCGGTAAACGGAACACTGAAGCTTTCTTT CASSLEAGRAVGKRNTEAFF
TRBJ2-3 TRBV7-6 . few TGTGCCAGCAGCGGGGGATATAGCACAGATACGCAGTATTTT CASSGGYSTDTQYF
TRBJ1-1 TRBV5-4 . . TGTGCCAGCAGCTTGGCAGGGAGGGTAACTGAAGCTTTCTTT CASSLAGRVTEAFF
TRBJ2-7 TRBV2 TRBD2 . TGTGCCAGCAGTGGTATATGGGCGGGAGGGGCCGAGCAGTACTTC CASSGIWAGGAEQYF
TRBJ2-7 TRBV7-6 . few TGTGCCAGCAGCCGTTCGACTGCCTACGAGCAGTACTTC CASSRSTAYEQYF
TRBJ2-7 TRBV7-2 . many TGTGCCAGCAGCTTGGGGGGGACAGGCCCCTACGAGCAGTACTTC CASSLGGTGPYEQYF
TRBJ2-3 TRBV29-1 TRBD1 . TGCAGCGTTGATCACAGGGGCGGCACAGATACGCAGTATTTT CSVDHRGGTDTQYF
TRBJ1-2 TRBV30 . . TGTGCGTGGACGGTGGCTAACTATGGCTACACCTTC CAWTVANYGYTF
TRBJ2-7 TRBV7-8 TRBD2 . TGTGCCAGCAGCTTAGCGTGGCTAGCGGGTCGGGAGCAGTACTTC CASSLAWLAGREQYF
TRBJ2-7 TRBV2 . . TGTGCCAGCAGGAAAGGTGCCTACGAGCAGTACTTC CASRKGAYEQYF
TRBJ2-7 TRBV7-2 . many TGTGCCAGCAGCGCCGGGTCGATAGTATACGAGCAGTACTTC CASSAGSIVYEQYF
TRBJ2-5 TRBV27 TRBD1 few TGTGCCAGCAGTCAGACAGGGGCCCGGGGGACCCAGTACTTC CASSQTGARGTQYF
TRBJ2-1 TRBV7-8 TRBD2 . TGTGCCAGCACCCCCTTGTGCTTTCCCAGCGGGAGGGACATTAATGAGCAGTTCTTC CASTPLCFPSGRDINEQFF
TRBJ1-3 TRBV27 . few TGTGCCAGCAGTTTATGGGGGCGTGGTGGAAACACCATATATTTT CASSLWGRGGNTIYF
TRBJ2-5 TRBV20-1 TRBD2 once TGCAGTGCCATCGTGCTAGCGGGGGCCAAGGAGACCCAGTACTTC CSAIVLAGAKETQYF
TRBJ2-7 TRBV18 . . TGTGCCAGCTCACCATTGGTGGGGACGGACGAGCAGTACTTC CASSPLVGTDEQYF
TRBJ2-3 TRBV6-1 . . TGTGCCAGCAGTCGGCAGGGGTTCGGCCCAGATACGCAGTATTTT CASSRQGFGPDTQYF
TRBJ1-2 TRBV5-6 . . TGTGCCAGCAGCTTGAGGCCCCAGGGGTATGGCTACACCTTC CASSLRPQGYGYTF
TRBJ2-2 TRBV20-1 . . TGCAGTGCAGTAGGACTGAACACCGGGGAGCTGTTTTTT CSAVGLNTGELFF
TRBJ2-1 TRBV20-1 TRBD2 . TGCAGTGCTAGATCCAGCGGGAGGGCCCTCTCCAATGAGCAGTTCTTC CSARSSGRALSNEQFF
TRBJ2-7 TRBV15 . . TGTGCCACCAGCCGCCGGGGATACGAGCAGTACTTC CATSRRGYEQYF
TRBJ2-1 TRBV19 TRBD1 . TGTGCCAGTAGTATTGGGGGACAGGGGGACCCAAATGAGCAGTTCTTC CASSIGGQGDPNEQFF
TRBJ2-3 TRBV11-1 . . TGTGCCAGCAGCCCGGTCCTCGCAGATACGCAGTATTTT CASSPVLADTQYF
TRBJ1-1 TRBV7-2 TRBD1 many TGTGCCAGCAGCTTCGCCGGGACAGACACTGAAGCTTTCTTT CASSFAGTDTEAFF
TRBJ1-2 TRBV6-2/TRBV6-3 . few TGTGCCAGCGTTAACAACAAGGCAGTAGCTAACTATGGCTACACCTTC CASVNNKAVANYGYTF